Listed below are T cell receptor beta chains from one sample, sequenced in a study of blood T cell repertoires in COVID-19. Assay used: immunoSEQ multiplex PCR; TCRdb lists only in-frame clones, some missing. The sample has a few hundred thousand clones, about 91% seen once; the top ten hold approximately 13%. Specimen: peripheral blood. Receptor source: a woman in her fifties or sixties with acute or convalescent COVID-19. Each CDR3 is given with its conserved first and last residue. Each record gives: D gene, V gene, CDR3 length, J gene, clone size, CDR3 protein, CDR3 DNA. A D gene is named only where the DNA matches it firmly. A clone size is listed for some rows: how often the clone was seen (once, few, many), or a class if it is expanded.

d_call: NA; v_call: TRBV7-2; cdr3_length: 16; j_call: TRBJ1-4; clone_size: NA; cdr3_aa: CASSLSSAGARGKLFF; cdr3_nt: TGTGCCAGCAGCTTATCCTCGGCAGGGGCAAGGGGAAAACTGTTTTTT
d_call: NA; v_call: TRBV9; cdr3_length: 16; j_call: TRBJ2-6; clone_size: NA; cdr3_aa: CASSPGSPSGANVLTF; cdr3_nt: TGTGCCAGCAGTCCCGGGTCACCATCTGGGGCCAACGTCCTGACTTTC
d_call: NA; v_call: TRBV28; cdr3_length: 15; j_call: TRBJ1-5; clone_size: NA; cdr3_aa: CASSSRLSSNQPQHF; cdr3_nt: TGTGCCAGCAGTTCCCGACTTAGCAGCAATCAGCCCCAGCATTTT
d_call: TRBD1; v_call: TRBV5-1; cdr3_length: 14; j_call: TRBJ2-5; clone_size: NA; cdr3_aa: CASSSAGTEETQYF; cdr3_nt: TGCGCCAGCAGCAGCGCCGGGACAGAAGAGACCCAGTACTTC
d_call: TRBD2; v_call: TRBV4-2; cdr3_length: 18; j_call: TRBJ2-2; clone_size: NA; cdr3_aa: CASSQDPGLAGGLGELFF; cdr3_nt: TGTGCCAGCAGCCAAGATCCGGGACTAGCGGGGGGACTCGGGGAGCTGTTTTTT
d_call: NA; v_call: TRBV7-2; cdr3_length: 13; j_call: TRBJ2-7; clone_size: NA; cdr3_aa: CASSSGEVNEQYF; cdr3_nt: TGTGCCAGCAGCTCCGGGGAGGTTAACGAGCAGTACTTC
d_call: TRBD2; v_call: TRBV7-2; cdr3_length: 16; j_call: TRBJ2-5; clone_size: NA; cdr3_aa: CASSLERGRTQETQYF; cdr3_nt: TGTGCCAGCAGCTTAGAGCGCGGGAGGACCCAAGAGACCCAGTACTTC
d_call: NA; v_call: TRBV7-2; cdr3_length: 12; j_call: TRBJ1-2; clone_size: NA; cdr3_aa: CASSLDSYGYTF; cdr3_nt: TGTGCCAGCAGCCTGGACAGCTATGGCTACACCTTC
d_call: TRBD1; v_call: TRBV2; cdr3_length: 14; j_call: TRBJ1-6; clone_size: few; cdr3_aa: CASRTEGAYSPLHF; cdr3_nt: TGTGCCAGCAGGACCGAGGGGGCCTATTCACCCCTCCACTTT
d_call: NA; v_call: TRBV27; cdr3_length: 15; j_call: TRBJ1-2; clone_size: few; cdr3_aa: CASSSRGRGGNGYTF; cdr3_nt: TGTGCCAGCAGTTCCCGGGGACGGGGGGGAAATGGCTACACCTTC
d_call: TRBD2; v_call: TRBV15; cdr3_length: 15; j_call: TRBJ2-2; clone_size: NA; cdr3_aa: CATSRPSGTTGELFF; cdr3_nt: TGTGCCACCAGCAGACCTAGCGGGACCACCGGGGAGCTGTTTTTT
d_call: TRBD2; v_call: TRBV7-3; cdr3_length: 16; j_call: TRBJ2-5; clone_size: NA; cdr3_aa: CASSFGASGFQETQYF; cdr3_nt: TGTGCCAGCAGCTTCGGGGCTAGCGGGTTCCAAGAGACCCAGTACTTC
d_call: NA; v_call: TRBV7-6; cdr3_length: 15; j_call: TRBJ2-3; clone_size: NA; cdr3_aa: CASSLEGHSTDTQYF; cdr3_nt: TGTGCCAGCAGCTTAGAGGGACATTCCACAGATACGCAGTATTTT
d_call: NA; v_call: TRBV18; cdr3_length: 16; j_call: TRBJ1-6; clone_size: NA; cdr3_aa: CASSPGTSSYNSPLHF; cdr3_nt: TGTGCCAGCTCACCCGGGACAAGCTCCTATAATTCACCCCTCCACTTT
d_call: NA; v_call: TRBV27; cdr3_length: 13; j_call: TRBJ1-2; clone_size: once; cdr3_aa: CASSLSAGYGYTF; cdr3_nt: TGTGCCAGCAGTTTATCGGCAGGATACGGCTACACCTTC
d_call: TRBD1; v_call: TRBV2; cdr3_length: 12; j_call: TRBJ2-5; clone_size: NA; cdr3_aa: CASLGQQETQYF; cdr3_nt: TGTGCCAGCCTGGGACAGCAAGAGACCCAGTACTTC
d_call: TRBD2; v_call: TRBV28; cdr3_length: 15; j_call: TRBJ2-7; clone_size: NA; cdr3_aa: CASSGPGTTAYEQYF; cdr3_nt: TGTGCCAGCAGTGGACCAGGGACTACTGCCTACGAGCAGTACTTC
d_call: NA; v_call: TRBV5-1; cdr3_length: 14; j_call: TRBJ2-5; clone_size: NA; cdr3_aa: CASRNTGGGETQYF; cdr3_nt: TGCGCCAGCAGAAACACAGGGGGAGGGGAGACCCAGTACTTC
d_call: NA; v_call: TRBV28; cdr3_length: 15; j_call: TRBJ1-1; clone_size: NA; cdr3_aa: CASSLGGARGTEAFF; cdr3_nt: TGTGCCAGCAGTTTAGGGGGGGCGCGGGGCACTGAAGCTTTCTTT
d_call: TRBD1; v_call: TRBV6-6; cdr3_length: 15; j_call: TRBJ1-2; clone_size: once; cdr3_aa: CASSHGDRGFYGYTF; cdr3_nt: TGTGCCAGCAGTCATGGGGACAGGGGGTTCTATGGCTACACCTTC
d_call: NA; v_call: TRBV5-8; cdr3_length: 12; j_call: TRBJ1-1; clone_size: NA; cdr3_aa: CASSGGAVEAFF; cdr3_nt: TGTGCCAGCAGTGGGGGGGCCGTTGAAGCTTTCTTT
d_call: NA; v_call: TRBV4-2; cdr3_length: 17; j_call: TRBJ1-2; clone_size: NA; cdr3_aa: CASSQENSGSLHYGYTF; cdr3_nt: TGTGCCAGCAGCCAAGAGAATTCGGGGTCTCTGCACTATGGCTACACCTTC
d_call: NA; v_call: TRBV3-1/TRBV3-2; cdr3_length: 16; j_call: TRBJ2-2; clone_size: NA; cdr3_aa: CASSRRGFADTGELFF; cdr3_nt: TGTGCCAGCAGTAGGAGAGGATTTGCGGACACCGGGGAGCTGTTTTTT
d_call: NA; v_call: TRBV6-2/TRBV6-3; cdr3_length: 15; j_call: TRBJ2-7; clone_size: once; cdr3_aa: CASSYTAQGEGEQYF; cdr3_nt: TGTGCCAGCAGTTACACGGCCCAAGGCGAGGGCGAGCAGTACTTC
d_call: NA; v_call: TRBV27; cdr3_length: 17; j_call: TRBJ1-2; clone_size: NA; cdr3_aa: CASSFGGLLGGRYGYTF; cdr3_nt: TGTGCCAGCAGTTTTGGTGGTTTGTTGGGGGGGCGGTATGGCTACACCTTC
d_call: TRBD1; v_call: TRBV7-3; cdr3_length: 15; j_call: TRBJ1-1; clone_size: NA; cdr3_aa: CASSKSTGSYTEAFF; cdr3_nt: TGTGCCAGCAGCAAATCGACAGGGTCCTACACTGAAGCTTTCTTT
d_call: NA; v_call: TRBV2; cdr3_length: 15; j_call: TRBJ2-2; clone_size: NA; cdr3_aa: CASIPGTPNTGELFF; cdr3_nt: TGTGCCAGCATCCCCGGGACACCTAACACCGGGGAGCTGTTTTTT
d_call: NA; v_call: TRBV5-1; cdr3_length: 15; j_call: TRBJ2-5; clone_size: NA; cdr3_aa: CASSEAGMEGETQYF; cdr3_nt: TGCGCCAGCAGCGAGGCAGGGATGGAAGGAGAGACCCAGTACTTC
d_call: NA; v_call: TRBV28; cdr3_length: 15; j_call: TRBJ2-2; clone_size: NA; cdr3_aa: CASSLTTRGSGELFF; cdr3_nt: TGTGCCAGCAGTTTAACCACTCGGGGATCCGGGGAGCTGTTTTTT
d_call: NA; v_call: TRBV4-2; cdr3_length: 13; j_call: TRBJ1-2; clone_size: once; cdr3_aa: CASSPLLRDGYTF; cdr3_nt: TGTGCCAGCAGCCCCCTCCTTCGGGATGGCTACACCTTC
d_call: NA; v_call: TRBV11-2; cdr3_length: 16; j_call: TRBJ2-1; clone_size: once; cdr3_aa: CASGGGQVFTYNEQFF; cdr3_nt: TGTGCCAGCGGGGGGGGACAAGTCTTCACCTACAATGAGCAGTTCTTC
d_call: NA; v_call: TRBV28; cdr3_length: 14; j_call: TRBJ1-4; clone_size: NA; cdr3_aa: CASEEAETTEKLFF; cdr3_nt: TGTGCCAGCGAGGAGGCAGAGACGACTGAAAAACTGTTTTTT
d_call: NA; v_call: TRBV29-1; cdr3_length: 15; j_call: TRBJ2-6; clone_size: NA; cdr3_aa: CSVELAPSGANVLTF; cdr3_nt: TGCAGCGTTGAATTGGCCCCCTCTGGGGCCAACGTCCTGACTTTC
d_call: NA; v_call: TRBV5-5; cdr3_length: 14; j_call: TRBJ1-1; clone_size: NA; cdr3_aa: CASTPTGPNTEAFF; cdr3_nt: TGTGCCAGCACCCCGACAGGACCTAACACTGAAGCTTTCTTT
d_call: TRBD1; v_call: TRBV9; cdr3_length: 16; j_call: TRBJ2-3; clone_size: NA; cdr3_aa: CASSYRGQVLTDTQYF; cdr3_nt: TGTGCCAGCAGCTATAGGGGACAGGTTCTAACAGATACGCAGTATTTT
d_call: NA; v_call: TRBV19; cdr3_length: 17; j_call: TRBJ2-1; clone_size: NA; cdr3_aa: CASSIRFGRGTYNEQFF; cdr3_nt: TGTGCCAGTAGTATAAGGTTTGGCAGGGGAACCTACAATGAGCAGTTCTTC
d_call: TRBD2; v_call: TRBV7-8; cdr3_length: 14; j_call: TRBJ2-7; clone_size: NA; cdr3_aa: CASNPGLAGFAQYF; cdr3_nt: TGTGCCAGCAACCCGGGACTAGCGGGGTTCGCGCAGTACTTC
d_call: TRBD1; v_call: TRBV4-3; cdr3_length: 16; j_call: TRBJ2-7; clone_size: NA; cdr3_aa: CASSHGTGTGGYEQYF; cdr3_nt: TGCGCCAGCAGCCATGGTACCGGGACAGGGGGCTACGAGCAGTACTTC
d_call: NA; v_call: TRBV5-1; cdr3_length: 16; j_call: TRBJ1-1; clone_size: NA; cdr3_aa: CASSSAPGTGNTEAFF; cdr3_nt: TGCGCCAGCAGCTCGGCCCCCGGGACTGGTAACACTGAAGCTTTCTTT
d_call: NA; v_call: TRBV9; cdr3_length: 16; j_call: TRBJ1-1; clone_size: NA; cdr3_aa: CASSVGGGPGNTEAFF; cdr3_nt: TGTGCCAGCAGCGTAGGAGGGGGTCCGGGGAACACTGAAGCTTTCTTT